These T cell receptor beta chains were read from a single sample in a study of T cell responses to AZD1222 COVID-19 vaccine. Method: immunoSEQ multiplex PCR; TCRdb's copy keeps in-frame clones and lacks some. This table holds 110,000 to 150,000 clones, roughly 93% found once. Sequencing was performed on peripheral blood, taken 28 days after the second AZD1222 dose. These receptors were taken from an adult who received the AZD1222 COVID-19 vaccine. Each CDR3 is given with its conserved first and last residue. D genes are given only for firm matches. Clone sizes are given selectively: once, few, many, or a class where the clone is expanded.

TRBJ2-1 | . | TRBV24-1 | TRBD2 | CATSVSGSSYNEQFF | TGTGCCACCAGTGTTAGCGGGAGTTCCTACAATGAGCAGTTCTTC
TRBJ1-2 | . | TRBV2 | TRBD1 | CASSEDRGQGYTF | TGTGCCAGCAGTGAAGACAGGGGGCAGGGCTACACCTTC
TRBJ1-1 | . | TRBV2 | . | CASSRQTGDTEAFF | TGTGCCAGCAGTAGACAGACGGGAGACACTGAAGCTTTCTTT
TRBJ1-1 | . | TRBV7-9 | . | CASSLGAGTEAFF | TGTGCCAGCAGCTTGGGGGCCGGCACTGAAGCTTTCTTT
TRBJ1-2 | . | TRBV20-1 | . | CSASPNGQRGYTF | TGCAGTGCTAGTCCTAACGGACAGCGGGGCTACACCTTC
TRBJ1-4 | . | TRBV7-9 | . | CASSTSGLSNEKLFF | TGTGCCAGCAGCACGTCCGGGCTATCAAATGAAAAACTGTTTTTT
TRBJ1-5 | . | TRBV3-1/TRBV3-2 | . | CASSQRDHSNQPQHF | TGTGCCAGCAGCCAAAGGGATCATAGCAATCAGCCCCAGCATTTT
TRBJ1-1 | . | TRBV7-9 | . | CASSLAGFAEAFF | TGTGCCAGCAGCTTAGCAGGGTTCGCTGAAGCTTTCTTT
TRBJ1-5 | once | TRBV27 | . | CASSLSPQHSNQPQHF | TGTGCCAGCAGTTTATCCCCTCAGCATAGCAATCAGCCCCAGCATTTT
TRBJ2-7 | large | TRBV6-1 | . | CASSEGVTQTLYEQYF | TGTGCCAGCAGTGAAGGGGTCACCCAGACCCTCTACGAGCAGTACTTC
TRBJ2-2 | . | TRBV9 | . | CASSAPGLMNTGELFF | TGTGCCAGCAGCGCGCCGGGACTTATGAACACCGGGGAGCTGTTTTTT
TRBJ2-1 | . | TRBV18 | . | CASSPAGYSYNEQFF | TGTGCCAGCTCACCGGCAGGGTATTCCTACAATGAGCAGTTCTTC
TRBJ2-2 | . | TRBV9 | TRBD1 | CASRGGSNTGELFF | TGTGCCAGCAGAGGGGGCTCGAACACCGGGGAGCTGTTTTTT
TRBJ2-1 | . | TRBV5-6 | . | CASSLDENEQFF | TGTGCCAGCAGCTTGGATGAAAATGAGCAGTTCTTC
TRBJ2-7 | . | TRBV18 | TRBD2 | CASSRPSGTSSYEQYF | TGTGCCAGCTCGCGCCCTAGCGGGACTAGCTCCTACGAGCAGTACTTC
TRBJ1-3 | . | TRBV5-6 | . | CASSLYRDAGNTIYF | TGTGCCAGCAGCTTATACAGGGATGCTGGAAACACCATATATTTT
TRBJ2-7 | . | TRBV6-1 | TRBD2 | CASSELREAGGPDEQYF | TGTGCCAGCAGTGAGTTACGCGAGGCGGGAGGGCCGGACGAGCAGTACTTC
TRBJ2-1 | . | TRBV5-1 | . | CASSLDGGSYNEQFF | TGCGCCAGCAGCTTGGACGGGGGATCCTACAATGAGCAGTTCTTC
TRBJ1-4 | . | TRBV10-3 | . | CAISSDRNEKLFF | TGTGCCATCAGTTCGGACAGAAATGAAAAACTGTTTTTT
TRBJ1-2 | . | TRBV6-5 | . | CASSYTSRGGGYTF | TGTGCCAGCAGTTACACCAGCAGGGGTGGCGGCTACACCTTC
TRBJ1-5 | . | TRBV19 | . | CAYIGRQHTNQPQHF | TGTGCCTACATAGGGAGACAGCACACAAATCAGCCCCAGCATTTT
TRBJ1-5 | . | TRBV6-1 | TRBD1 | CASSGQGRTPRGNQPQHF | TGTGCCAGCAGTGGACAGGGACGCACCCCGCGGGGCAATCAGCCCCAGCATTTT
TRBJ1-1 | . | TRBV29-1 | . | CSVGVGLNTEAFF | TGCAGCGTTGGGGTGGGGTTGAACACTGAAGCTTTCTTT
TRBJ1-2 | . | TRBV4-1 | . | CASSQRGAGEGYTF | TGCGCCAGCAGCCAGCGCGGTGCAGGGGAGGGCTACACCTTC
TRBJ2-2 | . | TRBV7-7 | . | CASSLEGSGELFF | TGTGCTAGCAGCTTAGAAGGGTCGGGGGAGCTGTTTTTT
TRBJ1-2 | . | TRBV2 | . | CASTRGRNGYTF | TGTGCCAGCACCAGGGGTAGGAATGGCTACACCTTC
TRBJ1-2 | . | TRBV6-5 | . | CASSYSRQGLGYTF | TGTGCCAGCAGTTACTCGCGGCAGGGGCTTGGCTACACCTTC
TRBJ1-5 | . | TRBV24-1 | . | CATSLGWVVSLGNQPQHF | TGTGCCACCTCCTTGGGGTGGGTGGTCTCGCTAGGCAATCAGCCCCAGCATTTT
TRBJ1-1 | . | TRBV19 | TRBD1 | CASSGTGVTEAFF | TGTGCCAGTTCTGGGACAGGGGTAACTGAAGCTTTCTTT
TRBJ1-4 | once | TRBV9 | TRBD1 | CASSVAGTGNEKLFF | TGTGCCAGCAGCGTAGCCGGGACAGGGAATGAAAAACTGTTTTTT
TRBJ2-2 | once | TRBV27 | . | CASSLYPTVTGELFF | TGTGCCAGCAGTTTATACCCGACAGTCACCGGGGAGCTGTTTTTT
TRBJ2-7 | . | TRBV18 | TRBD1 | CASSRSTGVPSYEQYF | TGTGCCAGCTCACGGTCGACAGGGGTCCCCTCCTACGAGCAGTACTTC
TRBJ1-5 | . | TRBV5-1 | TRBD1 | CASSLGGTGGQPQHF | TGCGCCAGCAGCTTGGGCGGGACAGGGGGTCAGCCCCAGCATTTT
TRBJ1-1 | . | TRBV5-1 | . | CASSLKRDTEAFF | TGCGCCAGCAGCTTGAAACGGGACACTGAAGCTTTCTTT
TRBJ1-2 | . | TRBV7-2 | TRBD1 | CASSLYRGTNYGYTF | TGTGCCAGCAGCTTGTACAGGGGAACTAACTATGGCTACACCTTC